The 9 T cell receptor beta chains listed next were all sequenced from one sample in a study of response to subunit inactivated influenza vaccine. Each CDR3 protein gets one entry after TCRdb re-called the RT-PCR reads with MiXCR. Of approximately 530,000 distinct CDR3 sequences in the sample, under 15% are singletons; the top ten hold around 14%. Material: PBMCs from blood, obtained about 6 weeks after vaccination. These receptors were collected from a man aged 45-65 years who received an inactivated influenza vaccine.

The rearrangement uses TRBV27 and TRBJ2-2; 9 bases fit TRBD2. Trimming cost V 3 bases and J 4 bases; bases outside gene matches: 6. The CDR3 runs to 16 residues. The germline CDR1 and CDR2 sequences are MNHEY and SMNVEV (reference sequence). The CDR3 protein is CASSLVAGAFTGELFF. As DNA, the CDR3 is TGTGCCAGCAGTTTGGTAGCGGGGGCCTTCACCGGGGAGCTGTTTTTT.

A few counts support this clonotype. The CDR3 nucleotides are TGCGCCAGCAGCTATATTAGCGGGAGGGCCACCTACAATGAGCAGTTCTTC. This encodes CASSYISGRATYNEQFF. The rearrangement links TRBV5-1 to TRBJ2-1; 11 bases are a match to TRBD2. Germline CDR1 reads SGHRS; CDR2 reads YFSETQ. The length of the CDR3 is 17 residues. The ends lost 3 bases at V and 2 bases at J; junction bases unmatched: 7.

This clonotype was counted many times. J is TRBJ1-5 and V is TRBV11-2; tentative D call: TRBD1 (5 bases). The CDR3 is 15 residues long. Deletions cut 6 bases from V and 6 bases from J, with 18 bases between. CDR1 is SGHAT and CDR2 is FQNNGV in the germline V gene. CDR3 amino acids: CASSRGEGRGQPQHF. The CDR3 coding sequence is TGTGCCAGCAGTAGAGGGGAAGGAAGGGGTCAGCCCCAGCATTTT.

At least ten counts were recorded for this clonotype. The V gene is TRBV12-3 or TRBV12-4, the J gene TRBJ2-1; the D is unclear. V lost 8 bases to trimming and J lost 3 bases, with 5 bases between them. This CDR3 contains 11 residues. CDR3 sequence: CASGGYNEQFF. In DNA, the CDR3 is TGTGCCAGCGGTGGCTACAATGAGCAGTTCTTC.

This clonotype was recorded at least ten times. The chain is built from TRBV7-2 and TRBJ2-1, with D possibly matching TRBD1 (6 bases). V was pared by 3 bases and J by 12 bases, with 12 bases between. The CDR3 spans 12 residues. The germline gives CDR1 SGHTA, CDR2 FQGNSA. The CDR3 nucleotides are TGTGCCAGCAGCTTTCAGGCCAGGGGGCAGTTCTTC. Translated, it gives CASSFQARGQFF. The entire variable domain, with the rest obtained from reference TRBV7-2 and TRBJ2-1, is as follows: GAGVSQSPSNKVTEKGKDVELRCDPISGHTALYWYRQSLGQGLEFLIYFQGNSAPDKSGLPSDRFSAERTGGSVSTLTIQRTQQEDSAVYLCASSFQARGQFFGPGTRLTVL.

The chain is built from TRBV6-1 and TRBJ1-2; perhaps TRBD1 as D (6 bases). V lost 5 bases and J 4 bases, leaving 20 bases between the germline ends. Germline CDR1 MNHNS, CDR2 SASEGT. This CDR3 has 16 amino acids. CDR3 in amino acids: CASSPRALQGLYGYTF. The DNA of the CDR3 is TGTGCCAGCAGTCCCCGGGCCCTGCAGGGGCTCTATGGCTACACCTTC.

This clonotype was seen a few times. The rearrangement links TRBV6-1 to TRBJ2-7; no firm D call. Trimming removed 4 bases at V and 4 bases at J, with 14 bases between. The CDR3 sequence is 14 residues long. Germline V gene lookup returns CDR1 MNHNS and CDR2 SASEGT. CDR3 in amino acids: CASSGETRDYEQYF. CDR3 coding DNA: TGTGCCAGCAGTGGGGAAACAAGGGATTACGAGCAGTACTTC.

This clonotype was observed many times. The chain joins TRBV20-1 to TRBJ1-2; D remains unclear. There are 13 residues in the CDR3. Trimming took off 4 bases at V and 3 bases at J, with 12 bases between the two ends. Germline CDR1 is DFQATT and CDR2 is SNEGSKA (reference sequence). CDR3 coding DNA: TGCAGTGCTAACCCCGGGTTGCACTATGGCTACACCTTC. Residues: CSANPGLHYGYTF.

This clonotype was observed many times. This chain links TRBV5-1 with TRBJ2-3; no reliable D call. CDR3 size: 12 residues. Trimming stripped 5 bases from V and 5 bases from J, with 9 bases between. Germline CDR1 is SGHRS and CDR2 is YFSETQ. CDR3 DNA sequence: TGCGCCAGCAGTCTCCGCGGAGATACGCAGTATTTT. Translating it yields CASSLRGDTQYF.